At least ten counts were recorded for the clone carrying this T cell receptor beta chain. This sample was taken from a study of T cells in Graves' hyperthyroidism and ophthalmopathy. Clinical symptoms, serum thyroxine, TRAb, thyroid ultrasound and orbital computed tomography established diagnosis. Using roughly 9.4 ml of fresh peripheral blood, PBMCs were prepared. Amplified TCR beta CDR3 regions came from RNA transcripts. A first-round RT-PCR of the TCR CDR3 used the HTBI primer set. TCRdb re-called the multiplex PCR reads through MiXCR, storing one row per CDR3 protein. Of fewer than 700,000 distinct CDR3 sequences in the sample, about 15% are singletons; the top ten hold roughly 18%. This CDR3 contains 13 residues. V was clipped by 4 bases and J by 0 bases, with 6 bases between them.

What was sequenced was blood. The rearrangement uses TRBV12-3 or TRBV12-4 and TRBJ1-1; D unresolved. The TCR was taken from a woman between 18 and 30 years old with Graves' ophthalmopathy. CDR3 residues: CASSYTLNTEAFF. CDR3 sequence (DNA): TGTGCCAGCAGTTATACCCTGAACACTGAAGCTTTCTTT.